This T cell receptor beta chain was sequenced during a study of human T cells and chemical hapten exposure. Study as a whole: Throughout a study of 20 to 25 weeks, patients underwent weekly scalp administration of diphenylcyclopropenone doses.

Time point of the sample: patch test 3, about 24 weeks after DPC sensitization. Indicated treatment: therapeutic diphenylcyclopropenone sensitization with weekly scalp DPC. Study-wide results and limits: As patch test score rose, PT1 expanded TCR counts tended to rise as well.

Each CDR3 protein is one row after TCRdb ran MiXCR on the RACE reads. The repertoire holds some 91,000 distinct CDR3 sequences, with around 25% as singletons. The CDR3 runs to 15 residues. Germline values: CDR1 MNHNS, CDR2 SASEGT. Deletions cut 3 bases from V and 1 base from J, with 13 bases between. This clonotype has more than one count but fewer than ten. Its antigen remains unidentified. This TCR was recovered from a middle-aged man with alopecia areata. Some clones in this sample may be carry-over from other donors' samples. The material was whole blood, obtained in connection with sensitization to the hapten diphenylcyclopropenone (DPC). This rearrangement joins TRBV6-1 to TRBJ2-7; tentatively, D is TRBD1 (6 bases). CDR3 in amino acids: CASSDPTGVSYEQYF. The CDR3, as DNA: TGTGCCAGCAGTGACCCGACAGGAGTTTCCTACGAGCAGTACTTC.